These 25 T cell receptor beta chains were sequenced from one sample in a study of cytomegalovirus exposure and HLA in healthy donors. The PCR made use of 60 Vbeta and 13 Jbeta primers. Only in-frame clones appear in the TCRdb table, and some are missing; sequencing was by immunoSEQ multiplex PCR. The sample holds about 190,000 clones, 75% to 90% seen once. The specimen was PBMCs. These TCRs come from a woman in her 50s in good health and CMV-seropositive.

The rearrangement links TRBV11-2 to TRBJ1-6, with a possible D match to TRBD1 (6 bases). With 5 bases removed from V and 9 bases from J, the gap between germline ends came to 17 bases. There are 15 residues in the CDR3. Germline values: CDR1 SGHAT, CDR2 FQNNGV. CDR3: CASSPTGKTGSPLHF. DNA for the CDR3: TGTGCCAGCAGCCCAACAGGGAAGACGGGTTCACCCCTCCACTTT.

The CDR3 region has the DNA TGTGCCAGCATCCTAGACGAGCAGTACTTC. This gives the protein CASILDEQYF. This rearrangement joins TRBV13 to TRBJ2-7; D unclear. CDR3 length equals 10 residues. V lost 7 bases and J 5 bases, leaving 6 bases between the germline ends. Germline-derived CDR1 and CDR2 are PRHDT and FYEKMQ (reference sequence). The full variable domain, in which reference TRBV13 and TRBJ2-7 provide the parts outside the CDR3, is AAGVIQSPRHLIKEKRETATLKCYPIPRHDTVYWYQQGPGQDPQFLISFYEKMQSDKGSIPDRFSAQQFSDYHSELNMSSLELGDSALYFCASILDEQYFGPGTRLTVT.

The chain links TRBV6-5 to TRBJ1-2; 8 nucleotides align to TRBD1. From germline, CDR1 is MNHEY and CDR2 SVGAGI. Losses at the gene ends were 5 bases for V and 7 bases for J; bases not matched to a gene: 12. The CDR3 consists of 15 residues. This chain's CDR3 is CASSKPGQGASGYTF. In DNA form, the CDR3 reads TGTGCCAGCAGTAAGCCAGGGCAGGGGGCCTCTGGCTACACCTTC.

This chain joins TRBV5-3 and TRBJ1-1; D possibly corresponds to TRBD1 (6 bases). TRBV5-3 is known as an ORF, though its function is uncertain. The CDR3 length is 14 residues. Trimming stripped 4 bases from V and 2 bases from J, with 12 bases between. The CDR3 bases are TGTGCCAGAAGCCCACGACAGGAAAACACTGAAGCTTTCTTT. Its protein product is CARSPRQENTEAFF.

The chain employs TRBV6-5 and TRBJ2-3; D unresolved. Germline CDR1 reads MNHEY; CDR2 reads SVGAGI. The CDR3 sequence is 15 residues long. Trimming took off 3 bases at V and 3 bases at J, with 13 bases between the two ends. Written as DNA, the CDR3 is TGTGCCAGCAGTTATAGAGACTCCCCGACAGATACGCAGTATTTT. Its protein product is CASSYRDSPTDTQYF.

V and J are TRBV4-1 and TRBJ2-5; TRBD2 agrees at 8 bases. The J segment lost 1 base and the V segment lost 6 bases, leaving 7 bases of the junction unmatched. The CDR3 extends over 15 amino acids. Germline-derived CDR1 and CDR2 are MGHRA and YSYEKL. The CDR3 DNA reads as TGCGCCAGCAGGGCGAGCGGGGGAACCCAAGAGACCCAGTACTTC. Amino acids: CASRASGGTQETQYF.

As DNA, the CDR3 is TGTGCCAGCAGCTTAGATTCCGGGCAAGAGACCCAGTACTTC. It yields the protein CASSLDSGQETQYF. The gene calls are TRBV11-2 and TRBJ2-5; the D is unclear. Trimming cost V 0 bases and J 2 bases, with 7 bases left between them. The CDR3 is 14 residues long. Germline V gene sequence: CDR1 SGHAT, CDR2 FQNNGV.

This sequence joins TRBV5-1 and TRBJ1-2; the match to TRBD1 covers 7 bases. Looked up from germline, CDR1 is SGHRS and CDR2 is YFSETQ. CDR3 length: 15 amino acids. V lost 5 bases to trimming and J lost 2 bases; unmatched junction nucleotides: 9. DNA for the CDR3: TGCGCCAGCAGTCACTGGACAGGTTCCAACTATGGCTACACCTTC. The encoded protein is CASSHWTGSNYGYTF. The full variable domain, in which reference TRBV5-1 and TRBJ1-2 provide the parts outside the CDR3, is KAGVTQTPRYLIKTRGQQVTLSCSPISGHRSVSWYQQTPGQGLQFLFEYFSETQRNKGNFPGRFSGRQFSNSRSEMNVSTLELGDSALYLCASSHWTGSNYGYTFGSGTRLTVV.

Concerning this clone itself: One end of the junction is discordant with germline, which a read error may explain. The V and J genes are TRBV6-5 and TRBJ1-1, with 7 nucleotides matching TRBD1. Per germline, CDR1 MNHEY and CDR2 SVGAGI. The CDR3 runs 13 residues. Written as DNA, the CDR3 is TGTGCCATCAGTGAGTCAGGGGGGCGGGTAGCTTTCTTT. This codes for CAISESGGRVAFF.

This chain joins TRBV6-6 and TRBJ1-1, with a weak D call TRBD1 (6 bases). V dropped 6 bases and J dropped 0 bases, with 11 bases sitting between them. Germline V gene data show CDR1 as MNHNY and CDR2 as SVGAGI (reference sequence). The CDR3 runs to 14 residues. CDR3: CASRDQGMNTEAFF. The CDR3 nucleotides are TGTGCCAGCAGAGACCAGGGGATGAACACTGAAGCTTTCTTT.

The chain uses TRBV18 and TRBJ1-3, with 8 bases that match TRBD1. Germline V CDR1 and CDR2: KGHSH, LQKENI. Losses at the gene ends were 0 bases for V and 7 bases for J; bases not matched to a gene: 8. CDR3 length: 16 amino acids. The CDR3 sequence is CASSPPRTGRGNTIYF. The CDR3 DNA sequence: TGTGCCAGCTCACCACCGAGGACAGGGAGAGGGAACACCATATATTTT.

This sequence joins TRBV29-1 and TRBJ1-1; D unclear. CDR1 SQVTM and CDR2 ANQGSEA come from the germline V gene. With 2 bases removed from V and 7 bases from J, the gap between germline ends came to 20 bases. The CDR3 loop spans 15 amino acids. CDR3 sequence (DNA): TGCAGCGTTGAAAAGTGGGCGGGAAGGGATGGTGAAGCTTTCTTT. Amino acid sequence: CSVEKWAGRDGEAFF.

J is TRBJ1-4 and V is TRBV25-1; D remains unclear. V was cut by 3 bases and J by 8 bases, with 13 bases left in between. CDR1 MGHDK and CDR2 SYGVNS come from the germline V gene. The CDR3 has 14 residues. The CDR3 coding sequence is TGTGCCAGCAGTGATCCGCGGGCCTGGGAAAAACTGTTTTTT. Translating it yields CASSDPRAWEKLFF.

V is TRBV6-6 and J is TRBJ2-7, with D perhaps TRBD2 (6 bases). This CDR3 is 14 amino acids long. Germline-derived CDR1 and CDR2 are MNHNY and SVGAGI (reference sequence). V was pared by 8 bases and J by 0 bases, with 14 bases between. The CDR3 region has the DNA TGTGCCAGCGCCGGGACTGCGAGCTCCTACGAGCAGTACTTC. Translation gives CASAGTASSYEQYF.

The rearrangement uses TRBV19 and TRBJ1-5, with D unresolved. Germline lookup yields CDR1 LNHDA and CDR2 SQIVND (reference sequence). Trimming pared 5 bases from V and 8 bases from J, leaving 10 bases between. The CDR3 spans 12 residues. The CDR3: CASSAQDKPQHF. CDR3 DNA sequence: TGTGCCAGTAGTGCCCAGGATAAGCCCCAGCATTTT.

V is TRBV6-6 and J is TRBJ2-7, with 8 positions matching TRBD2. The CDR3 is 14 amino acids. From germline, CDR1 is MNHNY and CDR2 SVGAGI (reference sequence). V shed 5 bases and J 2 bases; nucleotides not matched to a gene: 5. The CDR3 spells CASSHGGVTYEQYF. CDR3 sequence (DNA): TGTGCCAGCAGTCACGGGGGGGTGACCTACGAGCAGTACTTC.

The chain has TRBV27 and TRBJ2-5; TRBD1 might be the D (6 bases). The DNA end is a closer match to TRBJ2-7, so the J assignment may be wrong. The germline gives CDR1 MNHEY, CDR2 SMNVEV (reference sequence). CDR3 length equals 13 residues. Written as DNA, the CDR3 is TGTGCCAGCAGTCCGGACAGTACCTACGAGCAGTACTTC. Translated, it gives CASSPDSTYEQYF.

Worth noting for this clone: This same CDR3 is encoded by further DNA sequences in the sample. The genes are TRBV18 and TRBJ2-6; unclear D gene. V was trimmed by 3 bases and J by 0 bases, leaving 6 bases between them. CDR1 and CDR2 (germline): KGHSH, LQKENI. The CDR3 contains 15 residues. CDR3 loop: CASSPTGSGANVLTF. DNA for the CDR3: TGTGCCAGCTCACCGACGGGCTCTGGGGCCAACGTCCTGACTTTC.

The CDR3 nucleotides read TGTGCCAGCAGCCGGCGGGACAGATTTAATGGCTACACCTTC. Protein: CASSRRDRFNGYTF. The chain employs TRBV5-6 and TRBJ1-2; 7 bases match TRBD1. Looked up from germline, CDR1 is SGHDT and CDR2 is YYEEEE. The CDR3 runs 14 residues. After removal of 4 bases from V and 6 bases from J, the junction contained 9 bases not matched to a gene. The variable domain in full, with the rest retrieved from reference TRBV5-6 and TRBJ1-2, is DAGVTQSPTHLIKTRGQQVTLRCSPKSGHDTVSWYQQALGQGPQFIFQYYEEEERQRGNFPDRFSGHQFPNYSSELNVNALLLGDSALYLCASSRRDRFNGYTFGSGTRLTVV.

The count of this clone is one. The gene calls are TRBV2 and TRBJ2-7, with a weak D call TRBD2 (5 bases). Germline assignment: CDR1 SNHLY and CDR2 FYNNEI. The V gene lost 6 bases and the J gene lost 3 bases, with 18 bases spanning the gap. The CDR3 is 15 residues long. The DNA for the CDR3 is TGTGCCAGCAGCAGCCGGCTAGCCCCCTTCTACGAGCAGTACTTC. Translated, it gives CASSSRLAPFYEQYF. Variable domain in full (rest from reference TRBV2 and TRBJ2-7): EPEVTQTPSHQVTQMGQEVILRCVPISNHLYFYWYRQILGQKVEFLVSFYNNEISEKSEIFDDQFSVERPDGSNFTLKIRSTKLEDSAMYFCASSSRLAPFYEQYFGPGTRLTVT.

The chain recombines TRBV11-2 with TRBJ1-1; no clear D gene. V lost 1 base and J 3 bases, leaving 6 bases between the germline ends. The CDR3 extends over 13 amino acids. Germline CDR1 reads SGHAT; CDR2 reads FQNNGV. CDR3 in DNA: TGTGCCAGCAGCTTAGTATGGCACACTGAAGCTTTCTTT. Its translation: CASSLVWHTEAFF.

This chain uses TRBV6-1 with TRBJ1-1, with 11 bases lining up with TRBD1. Germline V gives CDR1 MNHNS, CDR2 SASEGT. CDR3 length equals 16 residues. V was clipped by 4 bases and J by 1 base; unmatched bases: 5. This chain's CDR3 is CASSAGTGGGNTEAFF. DNA for the CDR3: TGTGCCAGCAGTGCCGGGACAGGGGGAGGGAACACTGAAGCTTTCTTT.

The genes are TRBV6-6 and TRBJ1-2; TRBD1 aligns across 8 bases. Germline CDR1 and CDR2: MNHNY and SVGAGI (reference sequence). The CDR3 has 15 amino acids. V trimming: 5 bases; J trimming: 4 bases; junction bases outside the gene matches: 9. The CDR3 nucleotides are TGTGCCAGCAGTAGAACCGGGACAGGTATCTATGGCTACACCTTC. Protein: CASSRTGTGIYGYTF.

The chain recombines TRBV25-1 with TRBJ2-1, with 8 nucleotides matching TRBD1. The ends lost 6 bases at V and 8 bases at J; junction bases unmatched: 9. There are 14 residues in the CDR3. Germline CDR1 is MGHDK and CDR2 is SYGVNS. The DNA for the CDR3 is TGTGCCAGCAGGGGGGGACAGGAGATCGATGAGCAGTTCTTC. Protein: CASRGGQEIDEQFF.

There are a few counts of this clone. Other DNA sequences of this sample code for an identical CDR3. V usage is TRBV30 and J usage is TRBJ2-7; 9 positions agree with TRBD2. The trim removed 0 bases at V and 0 bases at J, leaving 0 bases unmatched. The CDR3 covers 14 residues. Germline V gene data show CDR1 as GTSNPN and CDR2 as SVGIG (reference sequence). The CDR3 DNA reads as TGTGCCTGGAGTGTAGCGGGGGGCTCCTACGAGCAGTACTTC. Translating gives CAWSVAGGSYEQYF.